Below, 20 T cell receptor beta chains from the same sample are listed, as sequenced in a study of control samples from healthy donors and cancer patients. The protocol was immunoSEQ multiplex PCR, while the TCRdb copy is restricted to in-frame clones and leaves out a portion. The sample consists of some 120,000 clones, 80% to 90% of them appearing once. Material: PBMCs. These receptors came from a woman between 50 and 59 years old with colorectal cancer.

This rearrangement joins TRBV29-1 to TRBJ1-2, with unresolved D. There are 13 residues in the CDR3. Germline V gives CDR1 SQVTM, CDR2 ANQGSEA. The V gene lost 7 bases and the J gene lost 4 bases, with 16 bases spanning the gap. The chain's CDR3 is CSGITGQSYGYTF. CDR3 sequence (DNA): TGCAGCGGGATAACGGGCCAAAGCTATGGCTACACCTTC.

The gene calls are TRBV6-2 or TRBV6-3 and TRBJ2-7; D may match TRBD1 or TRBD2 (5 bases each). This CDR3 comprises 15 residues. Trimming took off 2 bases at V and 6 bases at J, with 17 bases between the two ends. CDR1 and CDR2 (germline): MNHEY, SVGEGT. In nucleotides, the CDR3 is TGTGCCAGCAGTTACGAAACGGGACGATCGGGCGAGCAGTACTTC. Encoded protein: CASSYETGRSGEQYF.

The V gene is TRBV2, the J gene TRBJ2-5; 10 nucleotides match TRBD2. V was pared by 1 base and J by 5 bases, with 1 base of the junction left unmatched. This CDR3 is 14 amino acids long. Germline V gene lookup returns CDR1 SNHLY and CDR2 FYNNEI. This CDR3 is CASSEGLAGETQYF. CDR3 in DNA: TGTGCCAGCAGTGAAGGACTAGCGGGCGAGACCCAGTACTTC. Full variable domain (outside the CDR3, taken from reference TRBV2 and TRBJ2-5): EPEVTQTPSHQVTQMGQEVILRCVPISNHLYFYWYRQILGQKVEFLVSFYNNEISEKSEIFDDQFSVERPDGSNFTLKIRSTKLEDSAMYFCASSEGLAGETQYFGPGTRLLVL.

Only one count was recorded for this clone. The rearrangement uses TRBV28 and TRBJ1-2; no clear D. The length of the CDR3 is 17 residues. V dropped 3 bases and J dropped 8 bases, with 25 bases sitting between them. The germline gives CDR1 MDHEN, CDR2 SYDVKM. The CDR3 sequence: CASSFRVSVGGPKGYTF. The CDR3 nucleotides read TGTGCCAGCAGTTTTCGGGTATCGGTTGGCGGGCCGAAGGGCTACACCTTC.

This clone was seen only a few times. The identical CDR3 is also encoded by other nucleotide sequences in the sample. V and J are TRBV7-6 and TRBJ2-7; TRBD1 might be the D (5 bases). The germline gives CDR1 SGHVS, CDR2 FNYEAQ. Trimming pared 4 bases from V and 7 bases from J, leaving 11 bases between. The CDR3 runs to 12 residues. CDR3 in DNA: TGTGCCAGCAGCTCACCCCCAGGGGAGCAGTACTTC. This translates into CASSSPPGEQYF.

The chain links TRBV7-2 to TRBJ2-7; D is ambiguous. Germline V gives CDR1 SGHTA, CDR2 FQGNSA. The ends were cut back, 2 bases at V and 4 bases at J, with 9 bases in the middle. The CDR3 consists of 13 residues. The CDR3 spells CASSLPSRYEQYF. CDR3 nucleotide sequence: TGTGCCAGCAGCTTACCCTCCCGATACGAGCAGTACTTC.

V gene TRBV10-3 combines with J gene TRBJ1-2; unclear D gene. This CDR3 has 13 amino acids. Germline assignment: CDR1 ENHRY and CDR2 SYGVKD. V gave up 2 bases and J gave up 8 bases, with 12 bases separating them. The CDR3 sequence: CAISERDFDGYTF. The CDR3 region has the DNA TGTGCCATCAGTGAGAGGGATTTTGACGGCTACACCTTC.

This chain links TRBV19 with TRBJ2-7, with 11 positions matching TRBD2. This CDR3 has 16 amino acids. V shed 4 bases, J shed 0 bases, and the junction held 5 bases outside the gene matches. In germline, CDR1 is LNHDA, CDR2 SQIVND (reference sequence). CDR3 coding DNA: TGTGCCAGTAGTAAGGTGGGACTAGCGGTCTCCTACGAGCAGTACTTC. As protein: CASSKVGLAVSYEQYF.

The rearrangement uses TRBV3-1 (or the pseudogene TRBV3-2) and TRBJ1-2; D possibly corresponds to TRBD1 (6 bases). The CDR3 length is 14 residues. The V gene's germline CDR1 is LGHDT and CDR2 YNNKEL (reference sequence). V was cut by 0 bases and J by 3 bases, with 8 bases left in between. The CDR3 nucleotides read TGTGCCAGCAGCCAAGAACAGGGATACTATGGCTACACCTTC. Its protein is CASSQEQGYYGYTF.

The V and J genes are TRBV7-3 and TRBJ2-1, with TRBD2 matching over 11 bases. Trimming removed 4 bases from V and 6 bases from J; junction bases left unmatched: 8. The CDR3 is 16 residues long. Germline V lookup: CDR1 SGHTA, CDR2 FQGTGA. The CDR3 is CASSSDPSGRINEQFF. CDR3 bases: TGTGCCAGCAGCTCGGACCCTAGCGGGAGGATCAATGAGCAGTTCTTC.

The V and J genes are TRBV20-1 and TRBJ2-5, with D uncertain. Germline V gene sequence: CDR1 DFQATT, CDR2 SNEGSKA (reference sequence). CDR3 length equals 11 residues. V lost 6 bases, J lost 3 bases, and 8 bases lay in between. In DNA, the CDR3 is TGCAGTGCGCCCCCGAAAGAGACCCAGTACTTC. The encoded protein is CSAPPKETQYF.

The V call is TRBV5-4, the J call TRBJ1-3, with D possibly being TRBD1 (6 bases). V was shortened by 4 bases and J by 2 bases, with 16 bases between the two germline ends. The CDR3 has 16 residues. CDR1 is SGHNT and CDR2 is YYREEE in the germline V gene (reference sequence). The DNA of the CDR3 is TGTGCCAGCAGCAACTTGACAGGCTCACCTGGAAACACCATATATTTT. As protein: CASSNLTGSPGNTIYF.

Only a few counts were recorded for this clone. The CDR3 DNA reads as TGTGCCAGCAGCGCGACACAGGGGGGCTCTGGAAACACCATATATTTT. This translates into CASSATQGGSGNTIYF. This chain joins TRBV9 and TRBJ1-3, with 8 bases identical to TRBD1. The germline CDR1 and CDR2 sequences are SGDLS and YYNGEE. The CDR3 contains 16 residues. V gave up 3 bases and J gave up 0 bases; unmatched junction bases: 5.

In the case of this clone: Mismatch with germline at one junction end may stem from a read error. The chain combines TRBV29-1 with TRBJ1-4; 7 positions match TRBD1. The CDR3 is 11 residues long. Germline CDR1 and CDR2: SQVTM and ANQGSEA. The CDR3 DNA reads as TGCAGCGTTGTGACGCGGGGACAGACGGTTTTT. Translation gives CSVVTRGQTVF. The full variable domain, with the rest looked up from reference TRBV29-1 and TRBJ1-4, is SAVISQKPSRDICQRGTSLTIQCQVDSQVTMMFWYRQQPGQSLTLIATANQGSEATYESGFVIDKFPISRPNLTFSTLTVSNMSPEDSSIYLCSVVTRGQTVFGSGTQLSVL.

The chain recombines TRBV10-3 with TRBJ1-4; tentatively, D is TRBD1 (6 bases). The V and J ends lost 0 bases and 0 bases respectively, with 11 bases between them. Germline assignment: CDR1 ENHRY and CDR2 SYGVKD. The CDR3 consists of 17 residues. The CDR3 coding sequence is TGTGCCATCAGTGAGTCTGGCAGGGGCCCAACTAATGAAAAACTGTTTTTT. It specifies CAISESGRGPTNEKLFF.

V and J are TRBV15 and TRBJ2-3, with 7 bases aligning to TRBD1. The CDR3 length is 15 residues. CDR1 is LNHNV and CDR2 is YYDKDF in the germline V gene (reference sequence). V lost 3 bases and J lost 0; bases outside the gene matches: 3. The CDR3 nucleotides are TGTGCCACCAGCAGCAACAGGGGTAGCACAGATACGCAGTATTTT. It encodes CATSSNRGSTDTQYF.

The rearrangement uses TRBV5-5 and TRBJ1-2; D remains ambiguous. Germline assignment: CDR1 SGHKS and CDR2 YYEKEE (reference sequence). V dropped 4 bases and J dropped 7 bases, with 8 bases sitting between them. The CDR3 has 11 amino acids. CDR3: CASSVGSGYTF. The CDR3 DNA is TGTGCCAGCAGCGTGGGCTCTGGCTACACCTTC.

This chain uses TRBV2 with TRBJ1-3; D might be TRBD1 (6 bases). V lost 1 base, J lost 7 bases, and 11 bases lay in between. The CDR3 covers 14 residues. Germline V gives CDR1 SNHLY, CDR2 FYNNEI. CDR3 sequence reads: CASSEDQGRNTIYF. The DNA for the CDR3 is TGTGCCAGCAGTGAAGACCAGGGGCGGAACACCATATATTTT.

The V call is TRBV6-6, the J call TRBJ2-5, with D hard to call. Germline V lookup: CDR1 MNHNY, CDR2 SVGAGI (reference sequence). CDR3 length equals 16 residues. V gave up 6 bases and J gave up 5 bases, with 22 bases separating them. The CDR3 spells CASRKVSADLGETQYF. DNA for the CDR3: TGTGCCAGCAGAAAAGTATCGGCCGATCTAGGGGAGACCCAGTACTTC.

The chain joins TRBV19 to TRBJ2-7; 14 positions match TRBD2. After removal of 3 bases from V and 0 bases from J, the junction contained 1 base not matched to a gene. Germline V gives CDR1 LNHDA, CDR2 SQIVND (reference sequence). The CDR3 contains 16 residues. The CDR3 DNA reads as TGTGCCAGTAGTATCGGGACTAGCGGGAGCTCCTACGAGCAGTACTTC. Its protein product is CASSIGTSGSSYEQYF.